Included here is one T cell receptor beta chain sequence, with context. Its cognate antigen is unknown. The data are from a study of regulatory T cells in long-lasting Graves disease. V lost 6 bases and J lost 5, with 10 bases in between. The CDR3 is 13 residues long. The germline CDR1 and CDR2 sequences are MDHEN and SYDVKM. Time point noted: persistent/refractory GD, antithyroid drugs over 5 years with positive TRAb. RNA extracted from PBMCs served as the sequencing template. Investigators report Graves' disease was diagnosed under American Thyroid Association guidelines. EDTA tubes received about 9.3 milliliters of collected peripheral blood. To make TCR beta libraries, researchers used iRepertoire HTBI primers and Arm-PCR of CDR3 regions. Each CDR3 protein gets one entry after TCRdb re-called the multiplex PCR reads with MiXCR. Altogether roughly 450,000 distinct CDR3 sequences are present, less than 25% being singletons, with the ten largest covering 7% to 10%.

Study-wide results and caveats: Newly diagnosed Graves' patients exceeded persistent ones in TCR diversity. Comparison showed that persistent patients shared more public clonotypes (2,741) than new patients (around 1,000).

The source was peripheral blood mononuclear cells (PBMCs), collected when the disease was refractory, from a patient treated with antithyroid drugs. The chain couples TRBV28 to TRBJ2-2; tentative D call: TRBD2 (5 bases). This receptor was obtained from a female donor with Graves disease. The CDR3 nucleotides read TGTGCCAGCAGGCTCGGACTGACCGGGGAGCTGTTTTTT. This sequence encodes CASRLGLTGELFF.